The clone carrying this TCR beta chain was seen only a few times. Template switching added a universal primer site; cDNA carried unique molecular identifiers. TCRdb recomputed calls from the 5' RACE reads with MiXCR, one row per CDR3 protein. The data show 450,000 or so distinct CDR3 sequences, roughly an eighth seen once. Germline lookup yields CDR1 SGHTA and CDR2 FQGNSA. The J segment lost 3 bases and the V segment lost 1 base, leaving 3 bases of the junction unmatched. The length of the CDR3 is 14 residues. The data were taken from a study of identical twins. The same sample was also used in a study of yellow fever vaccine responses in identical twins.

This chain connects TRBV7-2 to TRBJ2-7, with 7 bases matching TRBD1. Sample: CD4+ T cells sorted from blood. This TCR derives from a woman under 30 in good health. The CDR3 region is CASSLGNRGYEQYF. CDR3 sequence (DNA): TGTGCCAGCAGCTTAGGTAACAGGGGCTACGAGCAGTACTTC. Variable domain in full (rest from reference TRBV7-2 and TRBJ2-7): GAGVSQSPSNKVTEKGKDVELRCDPISGHTALYWYRQSLGQGLEFLIYFQGNSAPDKSGLPSDRFSAERTGGSVSTLTIQRTQQEDSAVYLCASSLGNRGYEQYFGPGTRLTVT.